This T cell receptor beta chain was sequenced during a study of Ad26.COV2.S vaccination and SARS-CoV-2 variants. General study results and limits: After vaccination, reports described spike-specific CD8+ and CD4+ T cell responses as showing substantial breadth.

This CDR3 comprises 16 residues. CDR1 and CDR2 (germline): MGHRA, YSYEKL. V lost 3 bases and J lost 6; bases outside the gene matches: 11. Method: immunoSEQ multiplex PCR; TCRdb's copy keeps in-frame clones and lacks some. The sample has 400,000 to 450,000 clones; 90% are singletons. Treatment described: over 15 received Ad26.COV2.S at low or high dose, single or two shots; five or six received placebo; per-sample allocation not given. Sampling happened 63 days after the first vaccine or placebo injection. Worth noting for this clone: What it recognizes is unknown.

The sequence was collected from a person aged 18-60 years who received the Ad26.COV2.S COVID-19 vaccine or a placebo. The chain recombines TRBV4-1 with TRBJ1-2; TRBD1 aligns across 9 bases. Source: peripheral blood, taken in a trial of Ad26.COV2.S vaccine versus placebo. The CDR3: CASSHPTAGTGNGYTF. The CDR3 region has the DNA TGCGCCAGCAGCCACCCTACCGCCGGGACAGGGAATGGCTACACCTTC.